This TCR beta chain was recovered during a study of CD8 T cells in ankylosing spondylitis. Germline lookup yields CDR1 MDHEN and CDR2 SYDVKM. V was pared by 5 bases and J by 4 bases, with 7 bases of the junction left unmatched. CDR3 length: 14 amino acids. Study-level points and caveats: Disease-associated clones were CD8+ and fairly uncommon in peripheral blood. Ankylosing spondylitis blood appeared to carry a characteristic TCR beta motif of several highly homologous variants.

About this clonotype: Its antigen is undetermined.

One entry per CDR3 protein results from TCRdb running MiXCR on the 5' RACE reads. This sample has fewer than 650,000 distinct CDR3 sequences, with roughly an eighth found just once. This clonotype was obtained from a male donor with ankylosing spondylitis. Specimen: blood, either unsorted or a sorted T cell fraction (not recorded which). The chain has TRBV28 and TRBJ1-2; TRBD1 matches 7 bases. The CDR3 DNA sequence: TGTGCCAGCAGTCCCCGGACAGGCGGCTATGGCTACACCTTC. Amino acid sequence: CASSPRTGGYGYTF.